This T cell receptor (beta chain) was captured by sequencing in a study of CD4 and CD8 cells across lung adenocarcinoma regions. Via MiXCR, TCRdb re-called the PCR reads, giving one row per CDR3 protein. The table includes approximately 3,000 distinct CDR3 sequences, over 45% detected once. The patients had localized lung adenocarcinoma, a non-small cell subtype. Germline trimming cut 7 bases from V and 0 bases from J; bases unmatched to any gene: 2. CDR1 is MNHNS, CDR2 SASEGT, per germline. The CDR3 is 14 residues long. Sequencing was performed on CD8+ T cells from the center of a lung tumor. This clonotype was obtained from a male donor with lung adenocarcinoma. The CD4 and CD8 labels of this study may be unreliable. This chain joins TRBV6-1 and TRBJ2-2, with 7 bases lining up with TRBD2. The CDR3: CASIGLANTGELFF. CDR3 bases: TGTGCCAGCATTGGACTAGCGAACACCGGGGAGCTGTTTTTT.